Presented here are 21 T cell receptor beta chains from one specimen sequenced in a study of blood T cell repertoires in COVID-19. Here immunoSEQ multiplex PCR was the method, and the copy in TCRdb shows in-frame clones only, minus some. The sample includes around 220,000 clones, about 80% of them seen just once. Sequences were obtained from peripheral blood. Source of these receptors: an elderly woman with active or convalescent COVID-19.

The chain's CDR3 is CASSPLGTSGRTSTDTQYF. The CDR3 nucleotides are TGTGCCAGCTCACCATTAGGGACTAGCGGGAGGACTAGCACAGATACGCAGTATTTT. V is TRBV18 and J is TRBJ2-3, with 15 bases that match TRBD2. With V trimmed by 2 bases and J by 0 bases, 6 bases remained unmatched. Germline V gene data show CDR1 as KGHSH and CDR2 as LQKENI. The CDR3 length is 19 residues.

The rearrangement uses TRBV18 and TRBJ1-3, with D uncertain. The V end was cut by 6 bases, the J end by 2 bases, with 14 bases between. CDR1 is KGHSH, CDR2 LQKENI, per germline. The CDR3 covers 15 residues. The CDR3: CASSPSSGTGNTIYF. As DNA, the CDR3 is TGTGCCAGCTCCCCTTCTTCGGGTACTGGAAACACCATATATTTT.

The rearrangement uses TRBV2 and TRBJ2-5; 15 nucleotides line up with TRBD2. Germline CDR1 SNHLY, CDR2 FYNNEI. CDR3 length equals 14 residues. Losses at the gene ends were 11 bases for V and 0 bases for J; bases not matched to a gene: 1. The DNA for the CDR3 is TGTGCCGGGACTAGCGGGGGGCACCAAGAGACCCAGTACTTC. It yields the protein CAGTSGGHQETQYF.

The chain joins TRBV5-1 to TRBJ2-2; 7 nucleotides match TRBD1. In germline, CDR1 is SGHRS, CDR2 YFSETQ. V was pared by 2 bases and J by 1 base, with 2 bases of the junction left unmatched. The CDR3 totals 15 residues. CDR3 region: CASSFRGLNTGELFF. Written as DNA, the CDR3 is TGCGCCAGCAGCTTTAGGGGGCTGAACACCGGGGAGCTGTTTTTT.

V gene TRBV27 combines with J gene TRBJ2-1, with D perhaps matching TRBD2 (5 bases). V was cut by 6 bases and J by 15 bases, with 18 bases left in between. The CDR3 runs to 12 residues. Germline CDR1 and CDR2: MNHEY and SMNVEV (reference sequence). CDR3 loop: CASSSDWGEGFF. The CDR3 coding sequence is TGTGCCAGCAGCTCGGACTGGGGAGAGGGGTTCTTC.

The CDR3 loop is CASSLNRQHGYTF. As DNA, the CDR3 is TGTGCCAGCAGTTTAAACCGACAGCATGGCTACACCTTC. The chain employs TRBV27 and TRBJ1-2; D perhaps matches TRBD1 (5 bases). Germline V CDR1 and CDR2: MNHEY, SMNVEV (reference sequence). With 2 bases removed from V and 6 bases from J, the gap between germline ends came to 10 bases. The CDR3 totals 13 residues.

This clone was recorded a few times. The chain is built from TRBV5-5 and TRBJ1-2; TRBD1 is a possible D gene (5 bases). This CDR3 has 14 amino acids. Germline V gene data show CDR1 as SGHKS and CDR2 as YYEKEE (reference sequence). Deletions cut 7 bases from V and 8 bases from J, with 21 bases between. In DNA form, the CDR3 reads TGTGCCAGCGGGTTAGGGGTGTTCCAGGGAGGCTACACCTTC. Its translation: CASGLGVFQGGYTF.

The genes are TRBV6-6 and TRBJ2-6; 11 nucleotides agree with TRBD1. V was pared by 10 bases and J by 2 bases, with 7 bases of the junction left unmatched. Germline loops: CDR1 MNHNY, CDR2 SVGAGI (reference sequence). The CDR3 covers 16 residues. The CDR3 region has the DNA TGTGCCACCGGGGACAGGGGGTTCCCTGGGGCCAACGTCCTGACTTTC. This codes for CATGDRGFPGANVLTF.

The chain employs TRBV2 and TRBJ1-5; no firm D call. This CDR3 has 12 residues. The germline V gene has CDR1 SNHLY and CDR2 FYNNEI. CDR3 DNA sequence: TGTTCCTCGGCGGGTTTGCTTCAGCCCCAGCATTTT. Translated, it gives CSSAGLLQPQHF.

The chain joins TRBV3-1 (or the pseudogene TRBV3-2) to TRBJ1-1; TRBD1 is a possible D gene (6 bases). Germline CDR1 reads LGHDT; CDR2 reads YNNKEL (reference sequence). With 10 bases removed from V and 4 bases from J, the gap between germline ends came to 16 bases. The CDR3 is made up of 13 amino acids. In DNA, the CDR3 is TGTGCCACCCAGCCGGGCAGGGGCACTGAAGCTTTCTTT. Translation: CATQPGRGTEAFF.

The V gene is TRBV7-9, the J gene TRBJ2-5; D gene unclear. CDR1 SEHNR and CDR2 FQNEAQ come from the germline V gene (reference sequence). CDR3 size: 13 residues. The V end lost 3 bases, the J end lost 4 bases, and 9 bases lay between the germline ends. As DNA, the CDR3 is TGTGCCAGCAGCTTTGCCCCAGGAGAGACCCAGTACTTC. This encodes CASSFAPGETQYF. Variable domain in full (rest from reference TRBV7-9 and TRBJ2-5): DTGVSQNPRHKITKRGQNVTFRCDPISEHNRLYWYRQTLGQGPEFLTYFQNEAQLEKSRLLSDRFSAERPKGSFSTLEIQRTEQGDSAMYLCASSFAPGETQYFGPGTRLLVL.

This clone turned up a few times. The chain combines TRBV6-5 with TRBJ2-2; 10 positions match TRBD2. The CDR3 is 15 amino acids. J gave up 0 bases and V 6 bases, and 1 base lay outside the gene matches. Germline V lookup: CDR1 MNHEY, CDR2 SVGAGI. For the CDR3, the DNA is TGTGCCAGCAGAACTAGCGGGGCGAACACCGGGGAGCTGTTTTTT. Its translation is CASRTSGANTGELFF.

This sequence joins TRBV19 and TRBJ1-2, with D possibly being TRBD1 (6 bases). V lost 6 bases and J lost 4, with 21 bases in between. The CDR3 extends over 16 amino acids. Per the germline V gene, CDR1 is LNHDA and CDR2 is SQIVND (reference sequence). CDR3 bases: TGTGCCAGTAGCAACTTCAGGGGCTCCCAAGTCTATGGCTACACCTTC. It yields the protein CASSNFRGSQVYGYTF.

The chain recombines TRBV12-3 or TRBV12-4 with TRBJ2-3; unclear D gene. Deletions cut 4 bases from V and 1 base from J, with 3 bases between. This CDR3 spans 12 amino acids. The CDR3 nucleotides read TGTGCCAGCAGTTCGGGCACAGATACGCAGTATTTT. Translated, it gives CASSSGTDTQYF.

This clone was counted only a few times. The gene calls are TRBV12-2 and TRBJ1-5. TRBV12-2 is tagged as a pseudogene. The CDR3 contains 16 residues. The CDR3, as DNA: TGTGCAAGTCGCTTAGTGAGGGTATCGCCTTATCAGCCCCAGCATTTT. Residues: CASRLVRVSPYQPQHF.

The gene calls are TRBV18 and TRBJ1-6, with a weak D call TRBD1 (5 bases). Germline values: CDR1 KGHSH, CDR2 LQKENI. Deletions cut 4 bases from V and 6 bases from J, with 13 bases between. CDR3 length: 15 amino acids. The CDR3 DNA sequence: TGTGCCAGCTCACTAGCCGGACAATTTAATTCACCCCTCCACTTT. Residues: CASSLAGQFNSPLHF.

This clone was detected only a few times. The chain's CDR3 is CASSPTAGSIAYGYTF. In DNA form, the CDR3 reads TGTGCCAGCAGCCCGACCGCGGGGAGTATAGCCTATGGCTACACCTTC. V is TRBV28 and J is TRBJ1-2, with no clear D. The CDR3 contains 16 residues. Trimming left V 6 bases short and J 4 bases short, with 21 bases between. In germline, CDR1 is MDHEN, CDR2 SYDVKM.

The chain employs TRBV28 and TRBJ1-2; no reliable D call. Per the germline V gene, CDR1 is MDHEN and CDR2 is SYDVKM. This CDR3 is built from 13 residues. V lost 6 bases to trimming and J lost 4 bases, with 12 bases between them. The CDR3 DNA reads as TGTGCCAGCAGCCCCGAGACTGCCTATGGCTACACCTTC. Its translation: CASSPETAYGYTF.

To note about this clone: At one boundary the junction diverges from the germline segment, which might be a read error. The J gene is TRBJ2-7, the V gene TRBV10-3; 8 bases agree with TRBD1. The CDR3 contains 12 residues. Per the germline V gene, CDR1 is ENHRY and CDR2 is SYGVKD. The CDR3 spells CAISEQRDRKVF. The CDR3 bases are TGTGCCATCAGTGAGCAGAGGGACAGGAAGGTCTTC.

V usage is TRBV6-4 and J usage is TRBJ1-2, with a tentative D call TRBD1 (6 bases). Germline CDR1 MRHNA, CDR2 SNTAGT. Trimming took 3 bases from V and 5 from J, leaving 10 bases between them. There are 13 residues in the CDR3. The CDR3 sequence: CASSEGGQYGYTF. The CDR3, as DNA: TGTGCCAGCAGTGAAGGGGGTCAGTATGGCTACACCTTC.

The rearrangement links TRBV14 to TRBJ1-3, with D uncertain. V gave up 1 base and J gave up 1 base, with 5 bases separating them. The CDR3 runs to 14 residues. CDR1 and CDR2 from the germline V gene are SGHDN and FVKESK. In nucleotides, the CDR3 is TGTGCCAGCAGCCAAGCCGGGTCTGGAAACACCATATATTTT. Its protein product is CASSQAGSGNTIYF.